This T cell receptor (beta chain) originates from a study of control samples from healthy donors and cancer patients. This clone was observed once. Here immunoSEQ multiplex PCR was the method, and the copy in TCRdb shows in-frame clones only, minus some. The table has some 130,000 clones, 75% to 90% seen once. Per the germline V gene, CDR1 is SGHTA and CDR2 is FQGNSA. The CDR3 covers 15 residues. The V gene end was trimmed by 0 bases and the J gene end by 1 base; junction bases not matched to a gene: 1. V gene TRBV7-2 combines with J gene TRBJ2-7; the match to TRBD1 covers 9 bases. This TCR was recovered from a woman in her thirties in good health. Sequenced: blood. CDR3 DNA sequence: TGTGCCAGCAGCTTAGCGGGACAGGGTTCCTACGAGCAGTACTTC. Its protein is CASSLAGQGSYEQYF.